These 10 T cell receptor beta chains originate from one sample sequenced in a study of OX40 agonist ivuxolimab in advanced cancers. Libraries were prepared by immunoSEQ multiplex PCR; TCRdb keeps only in-frame clonotypes and omits some of them. The sample contains 30,000 to 40,000 clones, roughly 89% of which appear only once. Material: CD4+ or CD8+ T cells sorted from blood, obtained in a trial of the OX40 agonist ivuxolimab. The origin of the receptors is an adult with an advanced solid tumor such as melanoma, head and neck, liver or kidney cancer.

This clone was found once. The chain links TRBV28 to TRBJ1-5; D is ambiguous. The CDR3 is 15 amino acids. Trimming stripped 4 bases from V and 7 bases from J, with 17 bases between. From germline, CDR1 is MDHEN and CDR2 SYDVKM. As DNA, the CDR3 is TGTGCCAGCAGTTCTCCGTTAGGGCTCGGGCAGCCCCAGCATTTT. Translation: CASSSPLGLGQPQHF.

Here the CDR3 DNA reads TGCGCCAGCAGCCCGGGACGGACACGGACTGAAGCTTTCTTT. Translated, it gives CASSPGRTRTEAFF. V is TRBV5-1 and J is TRBJ1-1, with D possibly TRBD1 on 5 matching bases. V lost 4 bases to trimming and J lost 5 bases, with 15 bases between them. This CDR3 has 14 residues. The V gene's germline CDR1 is SGHRS and CDR2 YFSETQ.

This chain joins TRBV27 and TRBJ2-7; tentative D call: TRBD2 (7 bases). Germline CDR1 MNHEY, CDR2 SMNVEV (reference sequence). Trimming took off 6 bases at V and 0 bases at J, with 15 bases between the two ends. The CDR3 is 15 residues long. The CDR3 sequence is CASRTPRGLSYEQYF. The CDR3, as DNA: TGTGCCAGCAGAACGCCGCGGGGGCTCTCCTACGAGCAGTACTTC.

V usage is TRBV6-5 and J usage is TRBJ1-1; D unresolved. V gave up 6 bases and J gave up 11 bases, with 13 bases separating them. Germline-derived CDR1 and CDR2 are MNHEY and SVGAGI. This CDR3 contains 11 residues. CDR3 residues: CASRDGRSAFF. In nucleotides, the CDR3 is TGTGCCAGCAGGGACGGCCGTTCTGCTTTCTTT.

A single count supports this clone. CDR3 DNA: TGTGCCAGCAGGGGACTAGCGAAATACTACGAGCAGTACTTC. It yields the protein CASRGLAKYYEQYF. This chain links TRBV7-2 with TRBJ2-7; 10 positions match TRBD2. Trimming at V came to 6 bases and at J to 3 bases, leaving 5 bases not matched to a gene. This CDR3 has 14 residues. CDR1 and CDR2 from the germline V gene are SGHTA and FQGNSA.

The chain uses TRBV6-5 and TRBJ1-6, with TRBD1 as a possible D gene (5 bases). This CDR3 is built from 14 residues. Germline lookup yields CDR1 MNHEY and CDR2 SVGAGI. V lost 10 bases to trimming and J lost 2 bases, with 12 bases between them. As DNA, the CDR3 is TGTGCCACGCGGGGGGTAACCTATAATTCACCCCTCCACTTT. Translating it yields CATRGVTYNSPLHF.

V gene TRBV10-3 combines with J gene TRBJ2-3; D gene ambiguous. The CDR3 consists of 14 residues. Trimming shortened V by 0 bases and J by 4 bases, and 8 bases separated the two germline ends. CDR1 ENHRY and CDR2 SYGVKD come from the germline V gene. The DNA of the CDR3 is TGTGCCATCAGTGAGTCACCTAGGGCAGATACGCAGTATTTT. The encoded protein is CAISESPRADTQYF.

The rearrangement uses TRBV11-1 and TRBJ2-3; D is perhaps TRBD1 (6 bases). This CDR3 has 14 amino acids. V was trimmed by 5 bases and J by 3 bases, leaving 12 bases between them. Germline values: CDR1 SGHAT, CDR2 FQDESV (reference sequence). CDR3 in DNA: TGTGCCAGCAGCCGAATCGACAGGACAGATACGCAGTATTTT. Protein product: CASSRIDRTDTQYF.

V gene TRBV10-3 combines with J gene TRBJ1-2, with D unresolved. Per germline, CDR1 ENHRY and CDR2 SYGVKD. The CDR3 runs to 14 residues. V lost 0 bases and J lost 4, with 9 bases in between. CDR3 loop: CAISESGGVYGYTF. CDR3 DNA: TGTGCCATCAGTGAGTCCGGCGGGGTCTATGGCTACACCTTC.

This chain links TRBV7-2 with TRBJ1-1; D is perhaps TRBD1 (6 bases). Germline V gene data show CDR1 as SGHTA and CDR2 as FQGNSA. The CDR3 length is 15 residues. V shed 1 base and J shed 8 bases, with 17 bases lying between them. The CDR3 DNA follows: TGTGCCAGCAGCTTAGTCGTATCTCAGGGGCCGGAAGCTTTCTTT. Amino acid sequence: CASSLVVSQGPEAFF.